Included here is one T cell receptor beta chain sequence, with context. Its specificity is not known. Here immunoSEQ multiplex PCR was the method, and the copy in TCRdb shows in-frame clones only, minus some. The table lists fewer than 30,000 clones, roughly 95% of them singletons. V was trimmed by 3 bases and J by 7 bases, leaving 6 bases between them. The CDR3 sequence is 12 residues long. Germline CDR1 is MDHEN and CDR2 is SYDVKM. The data originate from a study of chemoradiotherapy in HPV16-positive cancers. On the study more broadly: A couple of HPV16-positive patients' cells yielded candidate HPV-specific clones and common motifs. The study, taken as a whole, reports: Better recurrence-free survival went with HPV-responsive T-cell expansion in HPV16-positive patients. HPV-specific T cells were functionally defined from only a couple of HPV16-positive patients.

Over chemoradiotherapy, repertoires were sampled more than once. Sample collection was performed from a patient who underwent chemoradiotherapy. The source is a human donor with HPV-associated anogenital cancer. V gene TRBV28 combines with J gene TRBJ1-4; no firm D call. CDR3 region: CASSFPGEKLFF. The CDR3 region has the DNA TGTGCCAGCAGTTTCCCCGGTGAAAAACTGTTTTTT.